Described below is a single T cell receptor (beta chain) sequence and its context. Its cognate antigen is unknown. Germline CDR1 and CDR2: SEHNR and FQNEAQ (reference sequence). V was clipped by 2 bases and J by 0 bases, with 7 bases between them. The CDR3 extends over 14 amino acids. Libraries were prepared by immunoSEQ multiplex PCR; TCRdb keeps only in-frame clonotypes and omits some of them. The sample lists roughly 30,000 clones; about 89% were seen once. This specimen belongs to a study of T cells in tuberculosis. Regarding the study as a whole: Active tuberculosis patients had shorter CDR3-alpha; the beta difference was nonsignificant. Active tuberculosis TCR-alpha repertoires lay closer to GMM-specific TCRs than IGRA-negative controls, suggesting clonal expansion.

The J gene is TRBJ1-1, the V gene TRBV7-9; D remains ambiguous. The receptor was derived from a donor aged 10-30 years with latent tuberculosis or without tuberculosis infection. The sequencing sample was made of PBMCs. The CDR3 is CASSLMLVNTEAFF. DNA of the CDR3: TGTGCCAGCAGCTTAATGTTAGTGAACACTGAAGCTTTCTTT.